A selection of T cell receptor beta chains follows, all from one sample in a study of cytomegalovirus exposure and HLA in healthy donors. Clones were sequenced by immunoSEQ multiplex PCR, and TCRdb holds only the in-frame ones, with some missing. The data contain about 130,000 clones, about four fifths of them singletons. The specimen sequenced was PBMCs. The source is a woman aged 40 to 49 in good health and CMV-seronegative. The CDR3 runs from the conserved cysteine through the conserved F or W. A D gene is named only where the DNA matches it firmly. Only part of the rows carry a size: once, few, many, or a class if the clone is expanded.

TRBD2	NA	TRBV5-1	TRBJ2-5	CASSRKRGSQETQYF	TGCGCCAGCAGCCGTAAGCGGGGGAGCCAAGAGACCCAGTACTTC
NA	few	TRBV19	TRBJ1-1	CASSPPGLNTEAFF	TGTGCCAGTAGTCCCCCGGGTCTCAACACTGAAGCTTTCTTT
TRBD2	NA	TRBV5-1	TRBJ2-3	CASSFSGTSITDTQYF	TGCGCCAGCAGCTTTTCCGGGACTAGCATAACAGATACGCAGTATTTT
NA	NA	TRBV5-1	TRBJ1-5	CASSLVEGTGVQPQHF	TGCGCCAGCAGCTTGGTGGAGGGGACGGGTGTTCAGCCCCAGCATTTT
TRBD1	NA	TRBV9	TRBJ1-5	CASSVVTGGCNQPQHF	TGTGCCAGCAGCGTAGTCACAGGGGGGTGCAATCAGCCCCAGCATTTT
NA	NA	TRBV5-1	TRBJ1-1	CASRWVEVGGMNTEAFF	TGCGCCAGCCGCTGGGTGGAAGTGGGGGGAATGAACACTGAAGCTTTCTTT
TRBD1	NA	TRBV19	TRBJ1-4	CASSGPRTGNEKLFF	TGTGCCAGTAGTGGGCCCCGGACAGGAAATGAAAAACTGTTTTTT
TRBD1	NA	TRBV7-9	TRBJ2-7	CATAGQGPYEQYF	TGTGCCACCGCGGGACAGGGACCCTACGAGCAGTACTTC
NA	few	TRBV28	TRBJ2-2	CASSRDTYVTGELFF	TGTGCCAGCAGTCGGGACACCTACGTTACCGGGGAGCTGTTTTTT
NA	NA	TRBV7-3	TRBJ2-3	CASSPPLADTQYF	TGTGCCAGCAGCCCTCCCCTGGCTGATACGCAGTATTTT
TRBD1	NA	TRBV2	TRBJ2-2	CASSELGQGRTGELFF	TGTGCCAGCAGTGAATTGGGACAGGGGCGCACCGGGGAGCTGTTTTTT
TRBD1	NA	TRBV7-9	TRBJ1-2	CASSLEGTGSNYGYTF	TGTGCCAGCAGCTTAGAAGGGACAGGGTCTAACTATGGCTACACCTTC
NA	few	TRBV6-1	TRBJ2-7	CASSDLQAEYF	TGTGCCAGCAGTGACCTACAGGCTGAGTACTTC
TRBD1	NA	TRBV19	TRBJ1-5	CASSTRDRGGGNQPQHF	TGTGCCAGTAGTACCCGGGACAGGGGTGGTGGCAATCAGCCCCAGCATTTT
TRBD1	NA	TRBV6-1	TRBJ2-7	CASSEAGQGTGEQYF	TGTGCCAGCAGTGAAGCCGGACAGGGGACGGGTGAGCAGTACTTC
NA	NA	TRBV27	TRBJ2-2	CASSSGFAGFTGELFF	TGTGCCAGCAGTTCGGGTTTTGCGGGGTTCACCGGGGAGCTGTTTTTT
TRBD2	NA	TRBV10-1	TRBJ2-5	CASMGAGTRRFRTQYF	TGCGCCAGCATGGGTGCCGGGACTAGGAGGTTTAGGACCCAGTACTTC
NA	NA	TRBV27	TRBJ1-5	CASSISGINQPQHF	TGTGCCAGCAGCATATCGGGAATCAATCAGCCCCAGCATTTT
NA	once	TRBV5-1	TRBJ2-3	CASRGGRRTDTQYF	TGCGCCAGCAGGGGGGGGCGGAGGACAGATACGCAGTATTTT
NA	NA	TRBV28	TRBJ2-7	CASSPFVGGPYEQYF	TGTGCCAGCAGCCCTTTTGTGGGAGGCCCCTACGAGCAGTACTTC
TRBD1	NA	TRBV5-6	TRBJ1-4	CASSDGQGGSEKLFF	TGTGCCAGCAGCGACGGACAGGGGGGGTCCGAAAAACTGTTTTTT
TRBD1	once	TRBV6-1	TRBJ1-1	CASSGPDRGGSEAFF	TGTGCCAGCAGTGGTCCGGACAGGGGGGGTTCTGAAGCTTTCTTT
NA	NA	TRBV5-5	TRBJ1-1	CASSLRAGPVGTEAFF	TGTGCCAGCAGCTTGAGGGCGGGGCCAGTCGGCACTGAAGCTTTCTTT
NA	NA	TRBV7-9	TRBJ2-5	CASSLLQQETQYF	TGTGCCAGCAGCTTATTACAGCAAGAGACCCAGTACTTC
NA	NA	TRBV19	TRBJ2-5	CASSGSHQETQYF	TGTGCCAGTAGCGGGAGCCACCAAGAGACCCAGTACTTC
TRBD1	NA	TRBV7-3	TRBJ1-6	CASSLMGQGANSPLHF	TGTGCCAGCAGCTTAATGGGGCAGGGGGCTAATTCACCCCTCCACTTT
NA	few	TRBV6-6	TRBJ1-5	CASSKSRGINQPQHF	TGTGCCAGCAGCAAGAGTAGGGGGATCAATCAGCCCCAGCATTTT
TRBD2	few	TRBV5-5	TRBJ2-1	CASSLGLAGGLNYNEQFF	TGTGCCAGCAGCCTAGGACTAGCGGGAGGGTTGAACTACAATGAGCAGTTCTTC
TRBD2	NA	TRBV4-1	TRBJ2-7	CASSQDPLAGSREQYF	TGCGCCAGCAGCCAAGATCCCCTAGCGGGATCTAGGGAGCAGTACTTC
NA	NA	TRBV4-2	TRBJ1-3	CASSQAKGAGNTIYF	TGTGCCAGCAGCCAAGCTAAGGGGGCTGGAAACACCATATATTTT